These 30 T cell receptor beta chains were all obtained from the same sample, sequenced in a study of blood T cell repertoires in COVID-19. The protocol was immunoSEQ multiplex PCR, while the TCRdb copy is restricted to in-frame clones and leaves out a portion. The table has some 300,000 clones, roughly 91% seen once; the top ten hold around 9%. Material for sequencing was PBMCs or T cells enriched from blood (not recorded which). The source of these receptors is a woman aged 25 to 39 who had recovered from COVID-19.

The V gene is TRBV11-1, the J gene TRBJ1-2; 9 bases align to TRBD1. Trimming at V came to 1 base and at J to 6 bases, leaving 6 bases not matched to a gene. CDR3 length: 15 residues. The germline V gene encodes CDR1 SGHAT and CDR2 FQDESV (reference sequence). CDR3 nucleotides: TGTGCCAGCAGCTTAGGGTTCCGACAGGGGGATGGCTACACCTTC. Protein sequence: CASSLGFRQGDGYTF. Looking up the rest from reference TRBV11-1 and TRBJ1-2 gives the full variable domain: EAEVAQSPRYKITEKSQAVAFWCDPISGHATLYWYRQILGQGPELLVQFQDESVVDDSQLPKDRFSAERLKGVDSTLKIQPAELGDSAMYLCASSLGFRQGDGYTFGSGTRLTVV.

The chain carries TRBV29-1 and TRBJ1-2; D unclear. V lost 1 base, J lost 4 bases, and 13 bases lay in between. Germline V gives CDR1 SQVTM, CDR2 ANQGSEA. The CDR3 consists of 14 residues. CDR3 nucleotide sequence: TGCAGCGTTGAAGGCACCCCGGGGTCCTATGGCTACACCTTC. Translating gives CSVEGTPGSYGYTF.

CDR3 amino acids: CASSLWVGANGYTF. The CDR3 nucleotides read TGTGCCAGCAGCTTATGGGTGGGGGCGAATGGCTACACCTTC. The chain recombines TRBV11-2 with TRBJ1-2; tentative D call: TRBD1 (6 bases). The V gene lost 2 bases and the J gene lost 6 bases, with 13 bases spanning the gap. The CDR3 loop spans 14 amino acids. Germline CDR1 and CDR2: SGHAT and FQNNGV.

The V and J genes are TRBV28 and TRBJ2-5, with D tentatively TRBD1 (6 bases). This CDR3 has 16 amino acids. Trimming removed 5 bases from V and 1 base from J, with 17 bases in between. Germline CDR1 and CDR2: MDHEN and SYDVKM. The CDR3 is CASSPWGQGLQETQYF. CDR3 nucleotide sequence: TGTGCCAGCAGTCCATGGGGGCAGGGCCTCCAAGAGACCCAGTACTTC.

V gene TRBV27 combines with J gene TRBJ2-7, with TRBD1 as a possible D gene (6 bases). Germline V gene data show CDR1 as MNHEY and CDR2 as SMNVEV (reference sequence). CDR3 length: 21 amino acids. Trimming stripped 2 bases from V and 2 bases from J, with 31 bases between. DNA of the CDR3: TGTGCCAGCAGTTTACTGTCTATCGGAATACGCCAGGGACAAACAACCTACGAGCAGTACTTC. Its protein product is CASSLLSIGIRQGQTTYEQYF.

The chain couples TRBV5-1 to TRBJ2-7, with 7 bases fitting TRBD2. The CDR3 runs to 14 residues. CDR1 and CDR2 (germline): SGHRS, YFSETQ. V lost 3 bases to trimming and J lost 5 bases; unmatched junction nucleotides: 8. CDR3 DNA: TGCGCCAGCAGCTCCTCCTCTAGCGGAGACGAGCAGTACTTC. Translation: CASSSSSSGDEQYF.

The V call is TRBV27, the J call TRBJ2-7; 9 bases are a match to TRBD1. The CDR3 totals 14 residues. Trimming cost V 8 bases and J 4 bases; bases outside gene matches: 9. Germline CDR1 and CDR2: MNHEY and SMNVEV (reference sequence). CDR3 residues: CASGWGQGRYEQYF. CDR3 sequence (DNA): TGTGCCAGCGGCTGGGGACAGGGAAGGTACGAGCAGTACTTC.

The genes are TRBV5-5 and TRBJ1-1; 7 bases are a match to TRBD1. Trimming at V came to 4 bases and at J to 7 bases, leaving 7 bases not matched to a gene. Germline CDR1 is SGHKS and CDR2 is YYEKEE (reference sequence). The CDR3 is 13 residues long. CDR3 DNA: TGTGCCAGCAGCAAAGCAGGACAGGATGAAGCTTTCTTT. Residues: CASSKAGQDEAFF.

The rearrangement joins TRBV10-1 to TRBJ1-2, with 10 bases matching TRBD1. Trimming at V came to 2 bases and at J to 7 bases, leaving 13 bases not matched to a gene. This CDR3 has 17 residues. Germline lookup yields CDR1 WNHNN and CDR2 SYGVQD (reference sequence). Here the CDR3 DNA reads TGCGCCAGCAGTGAGCCTCAAGACAGGGGGCTAAAGGGTGGCTACACCTTC. This codes for CASSEPQDRGLKGGYTF.

The chain carries TRBV18 and TRBJ2-1, with 10 positions matching TRBD1. Germline values: CDR1 KGHSH, CDR2 LQKENI. Losses at the gene ends were 3 bases for V and 8 bases for J; bases not matched to a gene: 16. The CDR3 has 18 residues. CDR3 protein: CASSPYSGGTGAEHEQFF. The DNA for the CDR3 is TGTGCCAGCTCACCTTATTCGGGGGGGACAGGGGCTGAGCATGAGCAGTTCTTC.

The rearrangement joins TRBV18 to TRBJ1-3; D gene ambiguous. The CDR3 extends over 15 amino acids. Between the trimmed V and J ends, which lost 2 bases and 4 bases, there was a span of 12 bases. CDR1 KGHSH and CDR2 LQKENI come from the germline V gene. CDR3 sequence reads: CASSPLREPGNTIYF. The CDR3 DNA reads TGTGCCAGCTCACCATTGAGGGAACCGGGAAACACCATATATTTT.

The chain joins TRBV4-2 to TRBJ2-1; 7 positions agree with TRBD2. The germline gives CDR1 LGHNA, CDR2 YNFKEQ. With V trimmed by 0 bases and J by 6 bases, 5 bases remained unmatched. The CDR3 loop spans 15 amino acids. The CDR3 sequence is CASSQEAGVFNEQFF. CDR3 coding DNA: TGTGCCAGCAGCCAAGAGGCGGGAGTGTTCAATGAGCAGTTCTTC.

The V call is TRBV10-3, the J call TRBJ1-2, with D perhaps matching TRBD1 (6 bases). V lost 6 bases and J lost 2, with 16 bases in between. The CDR3 is made up of 15 amino acids. CDR1 ENHRY and CDR2 SYGVKD come from the germline V gene. The chain's CDR3 is CAISNNRVANYGYTF. CDR3 nucleotide sequence: TGTGCCATCAGCAACAACAGGGTAGCAAACTATGGCTACACCTTC.

The chain carries TRBV19 and TRBJ1-1; a weak D match, TRBD1 (5 bases). CDR1 and CDR2 (germline): LNHDA, SQIVND (reference sequence). Trimming stripped 2 bases from V and 8 bases from J, with 12 bases between. The CDR3 sequence is 13 residues long. This CDR3 is CASSIPGDSEAFF. The DNA for the CDR3 is TGTGCCAGTAGTATACCCGGGGACTCGGAAGCTTTCTTT.

V usage is TRBV10-3 and J usage is TRBJ1-1; TRBD1 aligns across 7 bases. V shed 1 base, J shed 3 bases, and the junction held 5 bases outside the gene matches. From germline, CDR1 is ENHRY and CDR2 SYGVKD. The CDR3 contains 15 residues. The CDR3 DNA follows: TGTGCCATCAGTGAGTGGGAGCAGGGGGACACTGAAGCTTTCTTT. It is translated as CAISEWEQGDTEAFF.

This clone was detected only once. This sequence joins TRBV28 and TRBJ2-7, with 8 bases matching TRBD2. From germline, CDR1 is MDHEN and CDR2 SYDVKM. The trim removed 7 bases at V and 3 bases at J, leaving 11 bases unmatched. The CDR3 extends over 15 amino acids. CDR3 residues: CASTPRGVGLYEQYF. The CDR3 region has the DNA TGTGCCAGCACCCCGCGGGGGGTAGGACTCTACGAGCAGTACTTC.

This chain links TRBV3-1 (or the pseudogene TRBV3-2) with TRBJ2-1, with 8 bases identical to TRBD2. The CDR3 totals 16 residues. Germline V gene data show CDR1 as LGHDT and CDR2 as YNNKEL (reference sequence). Germline trimming cut 1 base from V and 8 bases from J; bases unmatched to any gene: 10. The DNA for the CDR3 is TGTGCCAGCAGCCAAGGACTAGCGATGCTAGGGGATGAGCAGTTCTTC. Translating gives CASSQGLAMLGDEQFF.

This clone was picked up one time. The gene calls are TRBV27 and TRBJ2-7; D gene ambiguous. The ends were cut back, 2 bases at V and 5 bases at J, with 13 bases in the middle. Germline CDR1 and CDR2: MNHEY and SMNVEV (reference sequence). The CDR3 runs 14 residues. The CDR3 here is CASSLGVGLNEQYF. The CDR3 DNA reads as TGTGCCAGCAGTTTAGGAGTGGGTCTCAACGAGCAGTACTTC.

The rearrangement links TRBV7-3 to TRBJ1-2, with 7 bases fitting TRBD1. This CDR3 spans 13 amino acids. V gave up 5 bases and J gave up 1 base; unmatched junction bases: 1. The germline gives CDR1 SGHTA, CDR2 FQGTGA. CDR3 sequence reads: CASSRDSNYGYTF. CDR3 nucleotides: TGTGCCAGCAGCCGGGACAGTAACTATGGCTACACCTTC.

The chain links TRBV7-2 to TRBJ2-2; 7 bases are a match to TRBD2. The CDR3 is 16 amino acids. The germline V gene has CDR1 SGHTA and CDR2 FQGNSA. V was clipped by 7 bases and J by 0 bases; unmatched bases: 8. The CDR3 here is CASTVQLASNTGELFF. The CDR3 nucleotides are TGTGCCAGCACCGTACAACTAGCGTCGAACACCGGGGAGCTGTTTTTT.

The chain employs TRBV12-5 and TRBJ2-3, with D hard to call. Deletions cut 2 bases from V and 2 bases from J, with 8 bases between. CDR3 length: 14 amino acids. Germline V gene lookup returns CDR1 LGHNT and CDR2 FRNRAP. The CDR3 DNA follows: TGTGCTAGTGGTTTGTCCCCAGACACAGATACGCAGTATTTT. Its protein is CASGLSPDTDTQYF.

The chain employs TRBV10-2 and TRBJ2-1, with TRBD2 matching 7 bases. The CDR3 loop spans 15 amino acids. Trimming removed 8 bases from V and 0 bases from J; junction bases left unmatched: 7. Germline assignment: CDR1 WSHSY and CDR2 SAAADI. The CDR3 loop is CASQSGGSSYNEQFF. The CDR3 DNA follows: TGCGCCAGCCAATCCGGCGGGAGCTCCTACAATGAGCAGTTCTTC.

The CDR3 DNA follows: TGTGCCAGTAGTAACCCGTTGGGAGGTGGCTCCTACAATGAGCAGTTCTTC. It is translated as CASSNPLGGGSYNEQFF. The chain has TRBV19 and TRBJ2-1, with D perhaps TRBD2 (6 bases). CDR1 is LNHDA and CDR2 is SQIVND in the germline V gene (reference sequence). The V and J ends lost 4 bases and 0 bases respectively, with 16 bases between them. The CDR3 loop spans 17 amino acids.

This rearrangement joins TRBV6-5 to TRBJ1-2; D is undetermined. The V gene lost 5 bases and the J gene lost 8 bases, with 15 bases spanning the gap. The CDR3 extends over 13 amino acids. CDR1 and CDR2 (germline): MNHEY, SVGAGI. CDR3 in DNA: TGTGCCAGCAGTCCCGGAGGTAGCGCGGGCTACACCTTC. Translating gives CASSPGGSAGYTF.

The chain links TRBV4-1 to TRBJ1-4; unclear D gene. Deletions cut 0 bases from V and 7 bases from J, with 12 bases between. Germline V lookup: CDR1 MGHRA, CDR2 YSYEKL. The CDR3 is 15 amino acids. This chain's CDR3 is CASSQEPRLGEKLFF. The CDR3 DNA sequence: TGCGCCAGCAGCCAAGAACCCAGGTTGGGTGAAAAACTGTTTTTT.

This clone was counted a single time. The chain's CDR3 is CASSPTADRVTAGELFF. The CDR3 nucleotides are TGTGCCAGCTCCCCTACCGCGGACAGGGTTACGGCCGGGGAGCTGTTTTTT. The rearrangement joins TRBV18 to TRBJ2-2; 8 bases map to TRBD1. Germline CDR1 KGHSH, CDR2 LQKENI. V lost 6 bases and J lost 6; bases outside the gene matches: 15. There are 17 residues in the CDR3.

V and J are TRBV27 and TRBJ2-1; 9 nucleotides line up with TRBD2. The germline V gene encodes CDR1 MNHEY and CDR2 SMNVEV (reference sequence). The trim removed 0 bases at V and 6 bases at J, leaving 0 bases unmatched. This CDR3 region has 14 residues. CDR3 sequence: CASSLSTSGNEQFF. The CDR3 DNA sequence: TGTGCCAGCAGTTTATCGACTAGCGGCAATGAGCAGTTCTTC.

The rearrangement uses TRBV4-1 and TRBJ2-2, with 12 positions matching TRBD2. Germline V gene lookup returns CDR1 MGHRA and CDR2 YSYEKL. The CDR3 runs 17 residues. The V gene end was trimmed by 4 bases and the J gene end by 4 bases; junction bases not matched to a gene: 7. This CDR3 is CASSPGLAGRSTGELFF. The CDR3 nucleotides are TGCGCCAGCAGCCCCGGACTAGCGGGAAGAAGCACCGGGGAGCTGTTTTTT.

This clone was seen just once. The CDR3 sequence: CAISESSGGGNEQFF. The CDR3 nucleotides read TGTGCCATCAGTGAGTCGTCCGGGGGGGGAAATGAGCAGTTCTTC. V is TRBV10-3 and J is TRBJ2-1; 8 bases fit TRBD2. The CDR3 sequence is 15 residues long. The ends lost 0 bases at V and 7 bases at J; junction bases unmatched: 5. From germline, CDR1 is ENHRY and CDR2 SYGVKD.

V usage is TRBV18 and J usage is TRBJ1-3, with D possibly being TRBD1 (6 bases). The ends were cut back, 3 bases at V and 8 bases at J, with 14 bases in the middle. This CDR3 has 14 residues. Looked up from germline, CDR1 is KGHSH and CDR2 is LQKENI. The CDR3 DNA sequence: TGTGCCAGCTCACCCGCAGGGGCTAGGCACACCATATATTTT. Translated: CASSPAGARHTIYF.